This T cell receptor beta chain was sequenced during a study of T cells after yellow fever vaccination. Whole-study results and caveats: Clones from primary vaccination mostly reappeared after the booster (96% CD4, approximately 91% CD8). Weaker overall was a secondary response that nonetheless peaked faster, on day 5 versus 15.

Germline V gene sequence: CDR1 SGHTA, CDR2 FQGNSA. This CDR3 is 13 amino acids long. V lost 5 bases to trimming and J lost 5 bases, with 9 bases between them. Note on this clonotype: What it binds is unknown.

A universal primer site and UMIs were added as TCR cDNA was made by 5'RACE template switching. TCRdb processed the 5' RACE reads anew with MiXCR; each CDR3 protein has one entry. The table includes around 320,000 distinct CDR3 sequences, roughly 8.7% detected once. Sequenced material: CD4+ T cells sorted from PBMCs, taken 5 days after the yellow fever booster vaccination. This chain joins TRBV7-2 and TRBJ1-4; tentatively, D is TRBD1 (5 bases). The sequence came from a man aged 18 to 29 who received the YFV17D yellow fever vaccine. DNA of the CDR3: TGTGCCAGCAGCCGCCGGGGCAATGAAAAACTGTTTTTT. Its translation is CASSRRGNEKLFF.